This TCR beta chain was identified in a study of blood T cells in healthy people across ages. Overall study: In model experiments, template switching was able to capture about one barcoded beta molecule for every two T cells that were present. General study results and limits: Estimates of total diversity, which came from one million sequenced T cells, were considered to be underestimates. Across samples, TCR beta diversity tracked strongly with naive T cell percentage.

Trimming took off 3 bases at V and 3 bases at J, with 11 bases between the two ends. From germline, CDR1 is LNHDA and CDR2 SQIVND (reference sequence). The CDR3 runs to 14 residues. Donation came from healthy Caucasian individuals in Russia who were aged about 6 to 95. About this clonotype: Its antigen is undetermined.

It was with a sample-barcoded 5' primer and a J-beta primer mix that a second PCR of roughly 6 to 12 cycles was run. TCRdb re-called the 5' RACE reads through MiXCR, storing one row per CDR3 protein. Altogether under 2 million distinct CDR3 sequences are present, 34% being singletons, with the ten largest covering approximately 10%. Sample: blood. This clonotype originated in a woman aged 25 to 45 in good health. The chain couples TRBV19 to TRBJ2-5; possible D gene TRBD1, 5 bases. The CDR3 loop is CASSMTRREETQYF. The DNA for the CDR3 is TGTGCCAGTAGTATGACGCGCAGGGAAGAGACCCAGTACTTC.